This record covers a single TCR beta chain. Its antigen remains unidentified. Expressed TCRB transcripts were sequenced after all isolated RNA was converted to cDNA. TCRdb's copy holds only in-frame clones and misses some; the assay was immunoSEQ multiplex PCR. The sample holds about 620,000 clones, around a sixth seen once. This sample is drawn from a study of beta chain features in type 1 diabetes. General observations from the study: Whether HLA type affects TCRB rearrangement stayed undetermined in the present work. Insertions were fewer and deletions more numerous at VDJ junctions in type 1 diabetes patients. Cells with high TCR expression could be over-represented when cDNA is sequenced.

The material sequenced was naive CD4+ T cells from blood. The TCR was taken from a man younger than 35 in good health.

This CDR3 reads CASSLAWKTYEQYF. The CDR3 bases are TGTGCCAGCAGCTTAGCGTGGAAGACCTACGAGCAGTACTTC. The chain has TRBV7-6 and TRBJ2-7, with D unresolved. CDR3 length equals 14 residues. Deletions cut 0 bases from V and 2 bases from J, with 8 bases between. Germline V CDR1 and CDR2: SGHVS, FNYEAQ.